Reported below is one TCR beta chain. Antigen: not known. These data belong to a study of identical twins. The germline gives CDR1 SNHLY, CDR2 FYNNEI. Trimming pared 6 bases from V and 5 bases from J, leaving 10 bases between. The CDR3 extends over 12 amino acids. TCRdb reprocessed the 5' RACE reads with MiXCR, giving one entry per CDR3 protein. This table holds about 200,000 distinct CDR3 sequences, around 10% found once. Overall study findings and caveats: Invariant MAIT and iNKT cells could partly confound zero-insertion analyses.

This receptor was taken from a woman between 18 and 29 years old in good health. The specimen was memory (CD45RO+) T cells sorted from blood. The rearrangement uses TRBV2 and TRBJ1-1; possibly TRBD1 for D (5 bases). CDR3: CASRGGRTEAFF. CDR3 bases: TGTGCCAGCAGGGGGGGAAGAACTGAAGCTTTCTTT.